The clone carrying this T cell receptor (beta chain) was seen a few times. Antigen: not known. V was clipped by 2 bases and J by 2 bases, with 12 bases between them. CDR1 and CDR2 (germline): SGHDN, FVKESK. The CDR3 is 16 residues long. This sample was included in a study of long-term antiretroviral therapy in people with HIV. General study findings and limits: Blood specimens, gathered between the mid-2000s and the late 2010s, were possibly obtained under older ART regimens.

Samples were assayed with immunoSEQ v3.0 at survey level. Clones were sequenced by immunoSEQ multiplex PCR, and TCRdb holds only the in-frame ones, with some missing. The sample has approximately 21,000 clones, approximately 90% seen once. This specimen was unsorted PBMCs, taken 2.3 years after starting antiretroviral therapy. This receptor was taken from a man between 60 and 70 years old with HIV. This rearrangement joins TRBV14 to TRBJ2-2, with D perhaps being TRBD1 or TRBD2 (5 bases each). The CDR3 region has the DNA TGTGCCAGCAGCCAACTGGGGACGAGTAACACCGGGGAGCTGTTTTTT. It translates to CASSQLGTSNTGELFF.